A selection of T cell receptor beta chains follows, all from one sample in a study of blood T cell repertoires in COVID-19. Clones were read by immunoSEQ multiplex PCR, and TCRdb kept only the in-frame ones, dropping some. The sample has under 350,000 clones; 65% to 90% are singletons. The sequencing input was PBMCs or T cells enriched from blood (not recorded which). The receptors were sampled from a middle-aged woman with acute COVID-19. CDR3s include the opening cysteine and the closing phenylalanine or tryptophan.

TRBV11-1 CASSHQGNLELFF
TRBV7-7 CASSLGRTVRETQYF
TRBV5-8 CASSLVRGNNQPQHF
TRBV7-8 CASSLVEGSFEQFF
TRBV3-1/TRBV3-2 CASSPPGQSGELFF
TRBV4-1 CASSHDRAGGYTF
TRBV7-7 CASSPDAGSTDTQYF
TRBV29-1 CSVEVPRGLIYGYTF
TRBV29-1 CSVEVRGGPTAQYF
TRBV2 CASSEAPARARYGYTF
TRBV6-4 CASSETGTGVSYGYTF
TRBV5-1 CASSRSYDNEKLFF
TRBV7-7 CASSFDLNTEAFF
TRBV9 CASSRNPGQGKETQYF
TRBV4-3 CASSQFASGRGGNTGELFF
TRBV19 CASSRPSDRGIYEQYF
TRBV7-9 CASSPGQGAVEQYF